Below are 20 T cell receptor beta chains sequenced from a single sample in a study of prognosis after radiotherapy for stage I lung cancer. From genomic DNA, two-round multiplex PCR was used to amplify TCR beta CDR3. First-round PCR amplification was performed with primers specific to each TRBV and TRBJ gene. TCRdb ran MiXCR on the multiplex PCR reads and lists one entry per CDR3 protein. This sample has around 20,000 distinct CDR3 sequences; roughly 55% occur once, and the top ten carry around 30%. The specimen was PBMCs, collected before or after stereotactic body radiation therapy (not recorded which). These receptors originate from a donor aged 50 or older with non-small cell lung cancer.

The chain carries TRBV19 and TRBJ2-7; D not resolved. Trimming took off 7 bases at V and 3 bases at J, with 10 bases between the two ends. Germline V CDR1 and CDR2: LNHDA, SQIVND (reference sequence). The CDR3 is 12 residues long. CDR3 sequence: CASNGPNYEQYF. The CDR3, as DNA: TGTGCCAGTAACGGGCCCAACTACGAGCAGTACTTC.

There are a few counts of this clonotype. This could be a read error, since a much larger clone is one nucleotide away. The gene calls are TRBV28 and TRBJ2-6, with D tentatively TRBD1 or TRBD2 (5 bases each). The CDR3 runs to 12 residues. Germline loops: CDR1 MDHEN, CDR2 SYDVKM. With 7 bases removed from V and 8 bases from J, the gap between germline ends came to 9 bases. The CDR3 here is CASIGTPNVLTF. CDR3 nucleotide sequence: TGTGCCAGCATTGGGACGCCCAACGTCCTGACTTTC.

This clonotype was seen just once. This may be a read error, as it is one base from a much larger clone. The chain has TRBV6-5 and TRBJ1-2; D is possibly TRBD1 (6 bases). Per the germline V gene, CDR1 is MNHEY and CDR2 is SVGAGI. Trimming shortened V by 0 bases and J by 8 bases, and 16 bases separated the two germline ends. The CDR3 totals 15 residues. The DNA of the CDR3 is TGTGCCAGCAGTTACTCGACCTGGACAGTCGGCGGCTACACCTTC. It codes for CASSYSTWTVGGYTF.

The chain is built from TRBV5-1 and TRBJ1-3; maybe TRBD1 (6 bases). Trimming stripped 0 bases from V and 4 bases from J, with 11 bases between. In germline, CDR1 is SGHRS, CDR2 YFSETQ. The CDR3 spans 15 residues. CDR3 DNA sequence: TGCGCCAGCAGCTTGGTATCAGGGGCGGGAAACACCATATATTTT. Translated: CASSLVSGAGNTIYF.

As regards this clonotype: Its ends do not fully match the called genes, so a read error is possible. The genes are TRBV20-1 and TRBJ2-3, with 8 nucleotides matching TRBD2. The CDR3 has 16 residues. The V gene's germline CDR1 is DFQATT and CDR2 SNEGSKA (reference sequence). CDR3 loop: CSARLTGGRSTDMQYF. CDR3 nucleotides: TGCAGTGCTAGATTAACGGGAGGGAGAAGCACAGATATGCAGTATTTT.

This clonotype was found many times. The CDR3 DNA sequence: TGCGCCAGCAGCCAAGAGTCCGTGAGGCTGGTATCGAACACTGAAGCTTTCTTT. This gives the protein CASSQESVRLVSNTEAFF. The V gene is TRBV4-1, the J gene TRBJ1-1; D call uncertain. CDR3 size: 18 residues. Trimming left V 0 bases short and J 1 base short, with 18 bases between. Germline V gene sequence: CDR1 MGHRA, CDR2 YSYEKL.

The V and J genes are TRBV6-1 and TRBJ2-7; 10 nucleotides line up with TRBD2. Trimming cost V 7 bases and J 0 bases; bases outside gene matches: 9. Germline V gene lookup returns CDR1 MNHNS and CDR2 SASEGT. This CDR3 region has 16 residues. Written as DNA, the CDR3 is TGTGCCAGCACCACTAGCGGGACTCTTAGCTCCTACGAGCAGTACTTC. It encodes CASTTSGTLSSYEQYF.

Comment on this clonotype: This likely stems from a read error, as it lies one base from a far larger clone. The chain has TRBV6-1 and TRBJ1-2; the D gene is possibly TRBD1 (5 bases). Germline CDR1 MNHNS, CDR2 SASEGT. The CDR3 length is 16 residues. V dropped 5 bases and J dropped 3 bases, with 19 bases sitting between them. The CDR3 DNA reads as TGTGCCAGCAGTTACCCCCGGGGACGGGGAGACTATGGCTACACCTTC. Protein: CASSYPRGRGDYGYTF.

This clonotype was counted many times. The chain has TRBV5-1 and TRBJ2-3; 7 nucleotides line up with TRBD1. CDR1 and CDR2 from the germline V gene are SGHRS and YFSETQ. V lost 4 bases, J lost 2 bases, and 4 bases stayed unmatched. The CDR3 runs to 14 residues. CDR3 residues: CASSMGTATDTQYF. The CDR3, as DNA: TGCGCCAGCAGCATGGGGACAGCCACAGATACGCAGTATTTT. The full variable domain, in which reference TRBV5-1 and TRBJ2-3 provide the parts outside the CDR3, is KAGVTQTPRYLIKTRGQQVTLSCSPISGHRSVSWYQQTPGQGLQFLFEYFSETQRNKGNFPGRFSGRQFSNSRSEMNVSTLELGDSALYLCASSMGTATDTQYFGPGTRLTVL.

V and J are TRBV20-1 and TRBJ2-3; tentatively, D is TRBD2 (6 bases). Trimming stripped 5 bases from V and 6 bases from J, with 24 bases between. CDR3 length: 16 amino acids. The germline gives CDR1 DFQATT, CDR2 SNEGSKA (reference sequence). The CDR3 loop is CSAPKGTSAHYDTQYF. The CDR3 DNA follows: TGCAGTGCTCCCAAAGGGACTTCAGCTCATTACGATACGCAGTATTTT.

The chain has TRBV20-1 and TRBJ2-3; TRBD2 agrees at 12 bases. CDR1 is DFQATT, CDR2 SNEGSKA, per germline (reference sequence). The CDR3 covers 17 residues. The trim removed 3 bases at V and 3 bases at J, leaving 10 bases unmatched. Here the CDR3 reads CSARPLLAGGSTDTQYF. As DNA, the CDR3 is TGCAGTGCTAGGCCCCTACTAGCGGGGGGTAGTACAGATACGCAGTATTTT.

This clonotype was counted many times. J is TRBJ2-5 and V is TRBV18; no clear D gene. The CDR3 is 14 amino acids. Deletions cut 5 bases from V and 2 bases from J, with 12 bases between. Germline CDR1 is KGHSH and CDR2 is LQKENI. Here the CDR3 DNA reads TGTGCCAGCTCAAGGGCACCACGTCAAGAGACCCAGTACTTC. Translating it yields CASSRAPRQETQYF.

In its sample, this clonotype was seen many times. The V and J genes are TRBV5-1 and TRBJ2-5, with a tentative D call TRBD2 (5 bases). CDR1 is SGHRS, CDR2 YFSETQ, per germline. Trimming stripped 5 bases from V and 3 bases from J, with 14 bases between. The CDR3 loop spans 14 amino acids. The CDR3 DNA reads as TGCGCCAGCAGAAGAAATGAGGGCAAAGAGACCCAGTACTTC. Its translation is CASRRNEGKETQYF.

This clonotype appeared many times. The chain links TRBV4-1 to TRBJ1-1; D is perhaps TRBD1 (5 bases). The CDR3 is 13 amino acids. Germline V gene lookup returns CDR1 MGHRA and CDR2 YSYEKL. V dropped 0 bases and J dropped 4 bases, with 6 bases sitting between them. The CDR3 sequence is CASSQDQGTEAFF. CDR3 DNA sequence: TGCGCCAGCAGCCAAGATCAGGGCACTGAAGCTTTCTTT.

This clonotype was found once. With only one base between it and a far larger clone, this is likely a read error. The rearrangement links TRBV6-4 to TRBJ1-5; TRBD1 matches at 10 bases. The CDR3 contains 16 residues. With V trimmed by 6 bases and J by 5 bases, 10 bases remained unmatched. Germline assignment: CDR1 MRHNA and CDR2 SNTAGT. CDR3 sequence: CASSLSMDRGDQPQHF. The CDR3 DNA reads as TGTGCCAGCAGCTTAAGTATGGACAGGGGGGATCAGCCCCAGCATTTT.

This chain links TRBV30 with TRBJ2-3; either TRBD1 or TRBD2 may fit D (6 bases each). V was shortened by 3 bases and J by 9 bases, with 19 bases between the two germline ends. Germline CDR1 and CDR2: GTSNPN and SVGIG (reference sequence). The CDR3 has 14 residues. This CDR3 is CAWRWGAAWVTQYF. The CDR3 bases are TGTGCCTGGAGGTGGGGGGCTGCTTGGGTCACGCAGTATTTT.

This chain uses TRBV15 with TRBJ1-1; D may be TRBD1 (5 bases). In germline, CDR1 is LNHNV, CDR2 YYDKDF (reference sequence). Trimming removed 7 bases from V and 0 bases from J, with 18 bases in between. The CDR3 is made up of 16 amino acids. In DNA form, the CDR3 reads TGTGCCACCACCAGGGTCGTCTTGGGGATGAACACTGAAGCTTTCTTT. Protein product: CATTRVVLGMNTEAFF.

By sample fraction, this clonotype is medium-sized. The gene calls are TRBV3-1 and TRBJ1-4, with 12 nucleotides matching TRBD1. This CDR3 spans 15 amino acids. The V gene end was trimmed by 4 bases and the J gene end by 8 bases; junction bases not matched to a gene: 5. From germline, CDR1 is LGHDT and CDR2 YNNKEL (reference sequence). CDR3 nucleotides: TGTGCCAGCAGCCGAGGGACAGGGGGCGAGGAAAAACTGTTTTTT. Encoded protein: CASSRGTGGEEKLFF. Using reference TRBV3-1 and TRBJ1-4 for the parts outside the CDR3, the full variable domain is DTAVSQTPKYLVTQMGNDKSIKCEQNLGHDTMYWYKQDSKKFLKIMFSYNNKELIINETVPNRFSPKSPDKAHLNLHINSLELGDSAVYFCASSRGTGGEEKLFFGSGTQLSVL.

By proportion, this clonotype is medium-sized. The rearrangement joins TRBV20-1 to TRBJ2-7; 12 positions agree with TRBD2. J gave up 7 bases and V 6 bases, and 13 bases lay outside the gene matches. The CDR3 has 15 residues. CDR1 and CDR2 (germline): DFQATT, SNEGSKA (reference sequence). The CDR3 region is CSARLLAGGPGEQYF. The DNA for the CDR3 is TGCAGTGCCCGCCTTCTAGCGGGAGGGCCTGGAGAGCAGTACTTC.

Comment on this clonotype: A single base is all that separates this from a far larger clone, so a read error is likely. The chain joins TRBV7-3 to TRBJ2-7; the match to TRBD1 covers 7 bases. The germline V gene has CDR1 SGHTA and CDR2 FQGTGA. This CDR3 is 15 amino acids long. J gave up 4 bases and V 5 bases, and 11 bases lay outside the gene matches. CDR3 protein: CASSALYRGEYEQYF. CDR3 DNA: TGTGCCAGCAGCGCCCTATACAGGGGAGAATACGAGCAGTACTTC. Full variable domain (outside the CDR3, taken from reference TRBV7-3 and TRBJ2-7): GAGVSQTPSNKVTEKGKYVELRCDPISGHTALYWYRQSLGQGPEFLIYFQGTGAADDSGLPNDRFFAVRPEGSVSTLKIQRTERGDSAVYLCASSALYRGEYEQYFGPGTRLTVT.